Shown below are 28 T cell receptor beta chains from a single sample sequenced in a study of cytomegalovirus exposure and HLA in healthy donors. The PCR ran on 60 Vbeta and 13 Jbeta primers. Method: immunoSEQ multiplex PCR; TCRdb's copy keeps in-frame clones and lacks some. The data hold 120,000 to 150,000 clones, with more than 55% observed a single time. Sequenced: PBMCs. The receptor set was obtained from an older woman in good health and CMV-seronegative.

This clone was seen only a few times. This chain joins TRBV5-6 and TRBJ1-5; 8 bases are a match to TRBD1. V lost 0 bases and J lost 1; bases outside the gene matches: 0. Germline V gene lookup returns CDR1 SGHDT and CDR2 YYEEEE. There are 15 residues in the CDR3. The CDR3, as DNA: TGTGCCAGCAGCTTGGGACAGGGGAGCAATCAGCCCCAGCATTTT. It encodes CASSLGQGSNQPQHF.

This clone has only a few counts. The chain is built from TRBV7-2 and TRBJ1-2, with 10 nucleotides matching TRBD1. Germline V gene sequence: CDR1 SGHTA, CDR2 FQGNSA. CDR3 size: 14 residues. The trim removed 1 base at V and 4 bases at J, leaving 0 bases unmatched. CDR3 sequence: CASSLGDRGYGYTF. As DNA, the CDR3 is TGTGCCAGCAGCTTAGGGGACAGGGGCTATGGCTACACCTTC.

This chain joins TRBV19 and TRBJ1-4, with D hard to call. V lost 3 bases, J lost 8 bases, and 13 bases lay in between. The CDR3 is 14 residues long. Looked up from germline, CDR1 is LNHDA and CDR2 is SQIVND (reference sequence). CDR3 region: CASSIRREEEKLFF. In DNA, the CDR3 is TGTGCCAGTAGTATTCGGAGGGAGGAAGAAAAACTGTTTTTT. The whole variable domain, remainder taken from reference TRBV19 and TRBJ1-4, is DGGITQSPKYLFRKEGQNVTLSCEQNLNHDAMYWYRQDPGQGLRLIYYSQIVNDFQKGDIAEGYSVSREKKESFPLTVTSAQKNPTAFYLCASSIRREEEKLFFGSGTQLSVL.

The chain has TRBV20-1 and TRBJ2-5, with D hard to call. The CDR3 spans 11 residues. V lost 6 bases, J lost 4 bases, and 9 bases lay in between. From germline, CDR1 is DFQATT and CDR2 SNEGSKA (reference sequence). The CDR3 nucleotides are TGCAGTGCCCTCTCTCGAGAGACCCAGTACTTC. As protein: CSALSRETQYF.

The gene calls are TRBV9 and TRBJ1-2; 10 bases map to TRBD1. The CDR3 totals 15 residues. Germline loops: CDR1 SGDLS, CDR2 YYNGEE. V was pared by 3 bases and J by 4 bases, with 6 bases of the junction left unmatched. The CDR3 protein is CASSEGQGIAYGYTF. In nucleotides, the CDR3 is TGTGCCAGCAGCGAGGGACAGGGGATCGCCTATGGCTACACCTTC.

This rearrangement joins TRBV7-2 to TRBJ2-1, with D perhaps matching TRBD2 (5 bases). CDR1 and CDR2 from the germline V gene are SGHTA and FQGNSA. CDR3 length: 15 amino acids. V was clipped by 5 bases and J by 0 bases, with 11 bases between them. The CDR3 loop is CASSQDFNSYNEQFF. Written as DNA, the CDR3 is TGTGCCAGCAGCCAGGACTTCAACTCCTACAATGAGCAGTTCTTC.

The rearrangement links TRBV28 to TRBJ2-2; 14 nucleotides agree with TRBD2. CDR3 size: 20 residues. Losses at the gene ends were 7 bases for V and 3 bases for J; bases not matched to a gene: 16. The V gene's germline CDR1 is MDHEN and CDR2 SYDVKM. The CDR3 spells CASTTSPGTSGRGYTGELFF. The CDR3 coding sequence is TGTGCCAGCACCACATCGCCCGGGACTAGCGGGAGAGGGTACACCGGGGAGCTGTTTTTT.

The V gene is TRBV11-2, the J gene TRBJ1-5; 9 bases line up with TRBD1. Germline values: CDR1 SGHAT, CDR2 FQNNGV. The junction had 13 bases not matched to a gene; V was cut back by 4 bases and J by 0 bases. This CDR3 region has 19 residues. CDR3 amino acids: CASSSRRDRGRYSNQPQHF. The CDR3 DNA reads TGTGCCAGCAGCTCTCGGAGAGACAGGGGGAGATATAGCAATCAGCCCCAGCATTTT.

CDR3 sequence: CASSLGSGQGGTYEQYF. DNA of the CDR3: TGTGCCAGCAGCTTAGGTTCGGGACAGGGGGGAACCTACGAGCAGTACTTC. This chain links TRBV11-3 with TRBJ2-7; 11 nucleotides match TRBD1. This CDR3 region has 17 residues. Germline V gene lookup returns CDR1 SGHNT and CDR2 YENEEA. V dropped 1 base and J dropped 2; count of bases not matched to a gene: 7.

The rearrangement joins TRBV19 to TRBJ2-3; D is possibly TRBD2 (6 bases). Per the germline V gene, CDR1 is LNHDA and CDR2 is SQIVND (reference sequence). Trimming took 3 bases from V and 1 from J, leaving 11 bases between them. The CDR3 length is 15 residues. CDR3 coding DNA: TGTGCCAGTAGTATCCGGGAGTGGGGCACAGATACGCAGTATTTT. This translates into CASSIREWGTDTQYF.

The genes are TRBV7-2 and TRBJ2-1, with D possibly TRBD2 on 5 matching bases. V was trimmed by 0 bases and J by 0 bases, leaving 9 bases between them. This CDR3 spans 16 amino acids. The germline V gene encodes CDR1 SGHTA and CDR2 FQGNSA. The CDR3 nucleotides read TGTGCCAGCAGCTTAGCTGCGGGTAGCTCCTACAATGAGCAGTTCTTC. Translation: CASSLAAGSSYNEQFF.

A single count supports this clone. One end of the junction fails to match germline, which may point to a read error. The rearrangement uses TRBV7-9 and TRBJ1-1, with a tentative D call TRBD1 (5 bases). The CDR3 consists of 13 residues. Germline CDR1 SEHNR, CDR2 FQNEAQ (reference sequence). This chain's CDR3 is CSSSSTVGTEAFF. The CDR3 DNA reads as TGTTCCAGCAGCTCGACAGTAGGCACTGAAGCTTTCTTT. The variable domain in full, completed from reference TRBV7-9 and TRBJ1-1, reads DTGVSQNPRHKITKRGQNVTFRCDPISEHNRLYWYRQTLGQGPEFLTYFQNEAQLEKSRLLSDRFSAERPKGSFSTLEIQRTEQGDSAMYLCSSSSTVGTEAFFGQGTRLTVV.

The V gene is TRBV25-1, the J gene TRBJ1-1, with a tentative D call TRBD1 (5 bases). CDR1 is MGHDK and CDR2 is SYGVNS in the germline V gene. Deletions cut 10 bases from V and 3 bases from J, with 12 bases between. CDR3 length: 12 residues. In DNA form, the CDR3 reads TGTGCCACCCGGGGGGGGGACACTGAAGCTTTCTTT. It yields the protein CATRGGDTEAFF.

The V and J genes are TRBV5-1 and TRBJ2-2; maybe TRBD2 (5 bases). Per the germline V gene, CDR1 is SGHRS and CDR2 is YFSETQ. The CDR3 covers 14 residues. V was cut by 0 bases and J by 4 bases, with 7 bases left in between. The chain's CDR3 is CASSLDGSTGELFF. The CDR3 DNA follows: TGCGCCAGCAGCTTGGATGGGAGCACCGGGGAGCTGTTTTTT.

J is TRBJ2-6 and V is TRBV4-1; no clear D gene. Germline values: CDR1 MGHRA, CDR2 YSYEKL. There are 15 residues in the CDR3. V was trimmed by 4 bases and J by 2 bases, leaving 9 bases between them. CDR3 sequence (DNA): TGCGCCAGCAGCCTCAATACAGCTGGGGCCAACGTCCTGACTTTC. Translation gives CASSLNTAGANVLTF.

V and J are TRBV19 and TRBJ1-5, with 7 bases that match TRBD1. CDR3 length: 15 amino acids. Germline lookup yields CDR1 LNHDA and CDR2 SQIVND (reference sequence). The trim removed 7 bases at V and 1 base at J, leaving 7 bases unmatched. CDR3: CASNPPQGSNQPQHF. In DNA form, the CDR3 reads TGTGCCAGTAACCCACCACAGGGGAGCAATCAGCCCCAGCATTTT.

In its sample, this clone was seen a few times. This sequence joins TRBV4-3 and TRBJ2-1; TRBD1 aligns across 8 bases. V gave up 5 bases and J gave up 8 bases; unmatched junction bases: 8. Germline CDR1 and CDR2: LGHNA and YSLEER. This CDR3 contains 14 residues. The CDR3 nucleotides read TGCGCCAGCAGCGCCGGGACAGGAGTGTATGAGCAGTTCTTC. Protein sequence: CASSAGTGVYEQFF.

The chain employs TRBV25-1 and TRBJ1-1, with a tentative D call TRBD1 (5 bases). V lost 1 base and J 5 bases, leaving 11 bases between the germline ends. The CDR3 has 14 amino acids. CDR1 MGHDK and CDR2 SYGVNS come from the germline V gene. The CDR3 region has the DNA TGTGCCAGCAGTGAATGGGGAGGGGAGACTGAAGCTTTCTTT. Translating it yields CASSEWGGETEAFF.

V and J are TRBV19 and TRBJ2-4; 7 bases are shared with TRBD1. Germline V lookup: CDR1 LNHDA, CDR2 SQIVND (reference sequence). The ends lost 4 bases at V and 0 bases at J; junction bases unmatched: 3. The CDR3 sequence is 15 residues long. This CDR3 is CASSSTGVAKNIQYF. The CDR3 DNA sequence: TGTGCCAGTAGTAGCACAGGGGTAGCCAAAAACATTCAGTACTTC.

CDR3 sequence reads: CSVSIAGTGVSNQPQHF. CDR3 in DNA: TGCAGCGTTAGCATAGCCGGGACAGGTGTGAGCAATCAGCCCCAGCATTTT. The chain joins TRBV29-1 to TRBJ1-5; 8 nucleotides align to TRBD1. The CDR3 has 17 residues. CDR1 and CDR2 (germline): SQVTM, ANQGSEA. V dropped 5 bases and J dropped 1; count of bases not matched to a gene: 13.

The genes are TRBV29-1 and TRBJ2-7, with TRBD1 matching 10 bases. Germline CDR1 and CDR2: SQVTM and ANQGSEA. After removal of 3 bases from V and 5 bases from J, the junction contained 4 bases not matched to a gene. The CDR3 runs 13 residues. CDR3 DNA sequence: TGCAGCGTTGAGAGACAGGGGGCGAACGAGCAGTACTTC. Its translation is CSVERQGANEQYF.

This chain connects TRBV5-4 to TRBJ1-4; D perhaps matches TRBD1 (5 bases). Germline CDR1 reads SGHNT; CDR2 reads YYREEE (reference sequence). The CDR3 has 16 amino acids. Trimming left V 4 bases short and J 4 bases short, with 17 bases between. The CDR3 sequence: CASSPSPRGDNEKLFF. The CDR3 DNA is TGTGCCAGCAGCCCCAGTCCGCGGGGGGATAATGAAAAACTGTTTTTT. Drawing the rest from reference TRBV5-4 and TRBJ1-4, the complete variable domain is ETGVTQSPTHLIKTRGQQVTLRCSSQSGHNTVSWYQQALGQGPQFIFQYYREEENGRGNFPPRFSGLQFPNYSSELNVNALELDDSALYLCASSPSPRGDNEKLFFGSGTQLSVL.

This clone was counted a few times. For the CDR3, the DNA is TGTGCCAGCACCTTAAGGGGGACAGGGGGCTCTGGAAACACCATATATTTT. It yields the protein CASTLRGTGGSGNTIYF. This chain connects TRBV28 to TRBJ1-3, with TRBD1 identical over 11 bases. Losses at the gene ends were 7 bases for V and 0 bases for J; bases not matched to a gene: 8. The CDR3 is 17 amino acids. Germline CDR1 MDHEN, CDR2 SYDVKM.

The rearrangement uses TRBV19 and TRBJ2-2; D not certain. CDR1 is LNHDA, CDR2 SQIVND, per germline (reference sequence). V lost 2 bases, J lost 2 bases, and 3 bases lay in between. This CDR3 comprises 13 residues. DNA of the CDR3: TGTGCCAGTAGTATACATAACACCGGGGAGCTGTTTTTT. Translating it yields CASSIHNTGELFF.

The chain combines TRBV28 with TRBJ2-2, with 8 bases lining up with TRBD2. CDR1 and CDR2 (germline): MDHEN, SYDVKM. With 6 bases clipped from V and 6 bases from J, the junction kept 18 bases outside the gene matches. The CDR3 has 18 amino acids. The CDR3 sequence: CASRSAGLGAGGSGELFF. In DNA, the CDR3 is TGTGCCAGCAGAAGTGCGGGCCTGGGCGCGGGAGGATCCGGGGAGCTGTTTTTT.

The chain has TRBV4-3 and TRBJ2-3, with D perhaps TRBD1 (6 bases). This CDR3 spans 16 amino acids. Trimming shortened V by 1 base and J by 0 bases, and 11 bases separated the two germline ends. Germline V gives CDR1 LGHNA, CDR2 YSLEER. Here the CDR3 reads CASSQGGQGSTDTQYF. As DNA, the CDR3 is TGCGCCAGCAGCCAAGGAGGCCAGGGGAGCACAGATACGCAGTATTTT.

Only a few counts were recorded for this clone. CDR3 amino acids: CASSIMTVSSSYNEQFF. DNA for the CDR3: TGTGCCAGTAGTATAATGACAGTTTCGAGCTCCTACAATGAGCAGTTCTTC. The chain couples TRBV19 to TRBJ2-1; D may be TRBD1 (5 bases). V lost 2 bases and J 0 bases, leaving 14 bases between the germline ends. The CDR3 length is 17 residues. Germline CDR1 reads LNHDA; CDR2 reads SQIVND (reference sequence).

This clone was seen once. The rearrangement joins TRBV18 to TRBJ1-1, with TRBD1 matching 11 bases. The CDR3 spans 15 residues. From germline, CDR1 is KGHSH and CDR2 LQKENI. Trimming removed 3 bases from V and 4 bases from J; junction bases left unmatched: 4. CDR3 coding DNA: TGTGCCAGCTCACCTGGGACAGGGGGGATCACTGAAGCTTTCTTT. Translation gives CASSPGTGGITEAFF.